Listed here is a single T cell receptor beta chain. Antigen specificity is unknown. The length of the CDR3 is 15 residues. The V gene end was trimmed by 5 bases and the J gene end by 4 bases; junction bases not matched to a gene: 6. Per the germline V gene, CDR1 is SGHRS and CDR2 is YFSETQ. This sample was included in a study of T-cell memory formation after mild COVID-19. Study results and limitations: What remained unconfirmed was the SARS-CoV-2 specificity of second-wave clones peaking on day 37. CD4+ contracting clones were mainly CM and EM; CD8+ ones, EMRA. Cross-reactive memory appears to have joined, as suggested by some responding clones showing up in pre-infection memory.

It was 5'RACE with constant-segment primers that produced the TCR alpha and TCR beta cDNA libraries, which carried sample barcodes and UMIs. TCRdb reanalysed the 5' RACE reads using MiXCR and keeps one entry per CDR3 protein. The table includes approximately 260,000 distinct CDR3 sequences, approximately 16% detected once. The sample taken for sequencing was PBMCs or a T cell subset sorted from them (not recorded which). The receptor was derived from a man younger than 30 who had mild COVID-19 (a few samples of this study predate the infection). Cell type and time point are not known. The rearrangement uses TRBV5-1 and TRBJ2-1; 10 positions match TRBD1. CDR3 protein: CASRKPGQGYNEQFF. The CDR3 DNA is TGCGCCAGCAGAAAACCGGGACAGGGGTACAATGAGCAGTTCTTC.